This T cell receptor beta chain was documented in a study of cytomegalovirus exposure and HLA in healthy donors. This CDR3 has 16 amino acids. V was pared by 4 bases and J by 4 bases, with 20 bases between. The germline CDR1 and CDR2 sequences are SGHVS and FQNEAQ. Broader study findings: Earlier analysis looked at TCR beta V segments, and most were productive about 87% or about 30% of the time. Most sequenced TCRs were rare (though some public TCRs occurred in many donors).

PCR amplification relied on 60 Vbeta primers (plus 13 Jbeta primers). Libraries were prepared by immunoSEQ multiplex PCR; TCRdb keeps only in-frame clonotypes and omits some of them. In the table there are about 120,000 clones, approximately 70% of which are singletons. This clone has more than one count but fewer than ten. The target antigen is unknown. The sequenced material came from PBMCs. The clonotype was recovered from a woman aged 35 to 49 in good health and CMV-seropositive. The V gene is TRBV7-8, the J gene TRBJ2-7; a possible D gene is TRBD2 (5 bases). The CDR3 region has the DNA TGTGCCAGCAGCTCCGTACTAGGTTTCCGATTATACGAGCAGTACTTC. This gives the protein CASSSVLGFRLYEQYF.